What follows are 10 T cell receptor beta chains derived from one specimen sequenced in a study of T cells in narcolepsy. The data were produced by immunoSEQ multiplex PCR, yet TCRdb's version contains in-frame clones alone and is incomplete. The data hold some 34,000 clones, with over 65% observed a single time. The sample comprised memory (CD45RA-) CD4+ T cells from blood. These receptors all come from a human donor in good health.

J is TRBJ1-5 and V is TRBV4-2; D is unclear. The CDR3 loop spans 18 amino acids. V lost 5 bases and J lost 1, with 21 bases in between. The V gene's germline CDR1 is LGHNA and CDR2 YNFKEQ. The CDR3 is CASSGSSGGDRSNQPQHF. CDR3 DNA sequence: TGTGCCAGCAGCGGGTCATCCGGTGGGGATCGCAGCAATCAGCCCCAGCATTTT.

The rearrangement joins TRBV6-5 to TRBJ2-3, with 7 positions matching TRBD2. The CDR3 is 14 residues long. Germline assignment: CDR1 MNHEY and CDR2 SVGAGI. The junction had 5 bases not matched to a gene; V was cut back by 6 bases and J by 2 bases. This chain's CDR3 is CASRGEGNTDTQYF. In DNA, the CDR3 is TGTGCCAGCAGGGGGGAGGGGAACACAGATACGCAGTATTTT.

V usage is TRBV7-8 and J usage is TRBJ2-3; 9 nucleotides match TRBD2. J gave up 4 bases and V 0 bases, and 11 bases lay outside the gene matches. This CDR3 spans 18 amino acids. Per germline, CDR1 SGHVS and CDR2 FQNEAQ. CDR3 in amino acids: CASSLAYGFAGGPDTQYF. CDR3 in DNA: TGTGCCAGCAGCTTAGCGTACGGATTCGCGGGGGGGCCAGATACGCAGTATTTT.

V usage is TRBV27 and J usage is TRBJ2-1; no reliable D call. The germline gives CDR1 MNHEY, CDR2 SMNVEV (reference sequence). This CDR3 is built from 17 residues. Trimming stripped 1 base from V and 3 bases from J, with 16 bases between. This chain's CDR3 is CASSLFSSRPLYNEQFF. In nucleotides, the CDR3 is TGTGCCAGCAGTTTATTCTCTAGTAGGCCACTCTACAATGAGCAGTTCTTC.

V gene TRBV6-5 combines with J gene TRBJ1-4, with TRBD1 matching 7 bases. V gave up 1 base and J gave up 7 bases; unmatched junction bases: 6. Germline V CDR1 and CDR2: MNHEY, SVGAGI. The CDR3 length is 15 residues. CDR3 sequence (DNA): TGTGCCAGCAGTTACTTAGGACAGGAATCTGAAAAACTGTTTTTT. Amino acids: CASSYLGQESEKLFF.

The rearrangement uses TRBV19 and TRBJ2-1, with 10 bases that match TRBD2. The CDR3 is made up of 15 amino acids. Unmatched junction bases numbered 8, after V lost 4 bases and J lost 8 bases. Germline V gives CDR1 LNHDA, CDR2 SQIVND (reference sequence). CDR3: CASSRLAGASDEQFF. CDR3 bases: TGTGCCAGTAGTAGGCTAGCGGGAGCAAGTGATGAGCAGTTCTTC. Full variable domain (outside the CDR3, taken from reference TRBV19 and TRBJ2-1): DGGITQSPKYLFRKEGQNVTLSCEQNLNHDAMYWYRQDPGQGLRLIYYSQIVNDFQKGDIAEGYSVSREKKESFPLTVTSAQKNPTAFYLCASSRLAGASDEQFFGPGTRLTVL.

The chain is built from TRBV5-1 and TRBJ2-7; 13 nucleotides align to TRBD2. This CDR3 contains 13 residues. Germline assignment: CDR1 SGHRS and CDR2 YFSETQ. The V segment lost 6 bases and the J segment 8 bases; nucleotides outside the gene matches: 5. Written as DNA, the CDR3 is TGCGCCAGCACCGGACTAGCGGGAGAACAGCAGTACTTC. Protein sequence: CASTGLAGEQQYF.

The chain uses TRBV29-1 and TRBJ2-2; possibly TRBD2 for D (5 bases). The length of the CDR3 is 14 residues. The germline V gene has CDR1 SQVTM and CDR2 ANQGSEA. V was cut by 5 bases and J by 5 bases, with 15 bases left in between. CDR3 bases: TGCAGCGTTAGCGGCCTGAGGGTGACCGGGGAGCTGTTTTTT. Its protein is CSVSGLRVTGELFF.

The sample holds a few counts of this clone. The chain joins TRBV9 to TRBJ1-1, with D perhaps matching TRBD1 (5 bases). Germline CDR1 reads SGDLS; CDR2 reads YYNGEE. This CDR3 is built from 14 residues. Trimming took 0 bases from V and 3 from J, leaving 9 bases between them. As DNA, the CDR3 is TGTGCCAGCAGCGTAGAGGTCAGGGACACTGAAGCTTTCTTT. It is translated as CASSVEVRDTEAFF.

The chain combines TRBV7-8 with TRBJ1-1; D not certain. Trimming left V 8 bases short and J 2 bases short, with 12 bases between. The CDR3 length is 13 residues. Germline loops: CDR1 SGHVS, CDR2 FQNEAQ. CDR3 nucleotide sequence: TGTGCCAGCTTACCGTTGACAAACACTGAAGCTTTCTTT. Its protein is CASLPLTNTEAFF.